The T cell receptor (beta chain) under discussion was sequenced for a study of blood T cells in healthy people across ages. Study context: Capture by template switching was about one barcoded beta molecule per two T cells. Findings and limits, study-wide: Among T cells, TCR beta diversity per million cells dropped roughly linearly as age rose.

Whenever a sample was processed, at least 7 million PBMCs were isolated. A note on this clonotype: What it binds is not known.

Then a second PCR, running roughly 7 to 11 cycles, was carried out with a sample-barcoded 5' primer and a J-beta primer mix. TCRdb reprocessed the 5' RACE reads with MiXCR, giving one entry per CDR3 protein. The sample carries over a million distinct CDR3 sequences, roughly 43% recorded once. CDR3 length: 14 amino acids. The germline gives CDR1 DFQATT, CDR2 SNEGSKA (reference sequence). V gave up 7 bases and J gave up 6 bases; unmatched junction bases: 8. The J gene is TRBJ2-2, the V gene TRBV20-1; TRBD2 matches at 10 bases. The sequenced sample consisted of blood. The receptor was derived from a woman aged 18-29 years in good health. Here the CDR3 DNA reads TGCAGTGTTAGCAGCGGGGGGGCGTCCGGGGAGCTGTTTTTT. Its translation is CSVSSGGASGELFF.